This T cell receptor beta chain was identified in a study of tumor-infiltrating lymphocytes in primary liver carcinoma. Study-level background: Yields of productive TCRbeta reads ranged from roughly 3.5 to 7.13 million per sample and were similar across tissue types.

Germline V gene data show CDR1 as SGHAT and CDR2 as FQNNGV. The V and J ends lost 5 bases and 4 bases respectively, with 17 bases between them. The CDR3 is 15 amino acids. From 500 to 600 ng of total RNA, TCR beta-specific cDNA was reverse-transcribed using a constant-region primer. Three rounds of nested multiplex PCR with slightly modified ARM-PCR produced TCR beta libraries. The two initial PCR rounds, nine to eleven cycles each, used TRBV1-TRBV30 forward and C-beta reverse primers. TCRdb used MiXCR to reprocess the multiplex PCR reads, holding one entry per CDR3 protein. The top ten clones hold approximately 65% of a sample with more than 150,000 distinct CDR3 sequences, around 60% of them seen once. Germline DNA was also extracted, while the blood RNA originated from unsorted whole blood. Sampling before surgery obtained around 4.4 milliliters of peripheral blood. Findings and caveats of the study: Being bulk and unsorted, samples allowed no CD4+ and CD8+ repertoire comparison.

Comments on this clonotype: Its antigen is unknown.

The TCR was taken from a man aged 40-49 years with primary liver carcinoma and hepatitis B virus infection. The source material was peripheral blood. This chain links TRBV11-2 with TRBJ2-5; no definite D call. The CDR3 is CASSAPRVRAETQYF. CDR3 bases: TGTGCCAGCAGCGCACCGAGAGTCCGGGCAGAGACCCAGTACTTC.